The clone carrying this T cell receptor beta chain came up a few times. The target antigen is unknown. Trimming stripped 5 bases from V and 2 bases from J, with 15 bases between. Per germline, CDR1 SGHAT and CDR2 FQNNGV. The CDR3 spans 15 residues. A quantitative 5'-RACE method, one with molecular barcodes, was used to make TCR beta libraries. TCRdb independently ran MiXCR on the 5' RACE reads; one entry per CDR3 protein. The sample has 150,000 to 200,000 distinct CDR3 sequences, 11% seen once. This sample is part of a study of CD8 T cells in ankylosing spondylitis. Regarding the study as a whole: Disease-linked clones were found to be CD8+ and relatively rare in peripheral blood. There was reportedly significant enrichment of clones that were disease-linked in matched ankylosing spondylitis synovial fluid. Blood from ankylosing spondylitis patients appeared to carry a characteristic roughly eight-variant TCR beta motif.

Sequences were obtained from blood, either unsorted or a sorted T cell fraction (not recorded which). The chain uses TRBV11-2 and TRBJ2-5, with TRBD1 as a possible D gene (5 bases). This receptor was identified in a male donor with ankylosing spondylitis or in good health (not recorded which). The CDR3 nucleotides read TGTGCCAGCAGCCCGATAGGGGCGGATCAAGAGACCCAGTACTTC. Amino acid sequence: CASSPIGADQETQYF.